This T cell receptor beta chain emerged from a study of shared clonotypes between healthy human individuals. Broader study findings: What rarefaction showed was incomplete sorted-subset sequencing despite large depth. Donors were few, which limited the genetic and exposure-history diversity represented.

In germline, CDR1 is MNHEY, CDR2 SMNVEV (reference sequence). V was trimmed by 10 bases and J by 6 bases, leaving 16 bases between them. This CDR3 is 13 amino acids long. Some clones are missing from TCRdb's copy, which holds only in-frame ones; the method was immunoSEQ multiplex PCR. Of about 730,000 clones listed, approximately 77% are singletons. A remark on this clone: The antigen is not known.

The chain recombines TRBV27 with TRBJ2-1; D is possibly TRBD1 or TRBD2 (5 bases each). The clonotype comes from a woman aged 25-40 years in good health. The sequenced sample consisted of memory CD4+ T cells sorted from blood. Subset indicated: CD45RA-negative fraction. As DNA, the CDR3 is TGTGCCACCGGGACCACCCGAGCCAATGAGCAGTTCTTC. Amino acid sequence: CATGTTRANEQFF.